The 18 T cell receptor beta chains below come from one sample, sequenced in a study of blood T cells in healthy people across ages. A sample-barcoded 5' primer and a J-beta primer mix were used in a second PCR of roughly 7 to 11 cycles. Each CDR3 protein is one row after TCRdb ran MiXCR on the 5' RACE reads. This sample carries 1,500,000 or so distinct CDR3 sequences, under 55% of them seen once, and the ten largest clones take about 3.8%. The sequencing sample was made of blood. The receptors were sampled from a woman in her late teens or twenties in good health.

In this sample, this clonotype turned up a few times. The chain employs TRBV20-1 and TRBJ2-3; TRBD2 matches 7 bases. The V and J ends lost 4 bases and 4 bases, in that order; junction bases with no gene match: 5. CDR3 length: 13 residues. The germline gives CDR1 DFQATT, CDR2 SNEGSKA (reference sequence). CDR3: CSATFAGADTQYF. CDR3 DNA: TGCAGTGCTACCTTTGCGGGAGCAGATACGCAGTATTTT.

The rearrangement joins TRBV27 to TRBJ2-1, with D possibly matching TRBD2 (6 bases). The CDR3 extends over 14 amino acids. The V end lost 4 bases, the J end lost 5 bases, and 12 bases lay between the germline ends. CDR1 MNHEY and CDR2 SMNVEV come from the germline V gene (reference sequence). The CDR3 region is CASSSLAVHNEQFF. CDR3 coding DNA: TGTGCCAGCAGTTCGTTAGCGGTGCACAATGAGCAGTTCTTC.

The chain recombines TRBV7-9 with TRBJ1-1; 7 bases map to TRBD1. The CDR3 has 15 amino acids. The J segment lost 4 bases and the V segment lost 4 bases, leaving 9 bases of the junction unmatched. Germline CDR1 is SEHNR and CDR2 is FQNEAQ (reference sequence). CDR3 region: CASSSAGAGGTEAFF. CDR3 in DNA: TGTGCCAGCAGCTCCGCCGGGGCAGGGGGCACTGAAGCTTTCTTT.

The rearrangement links TRBV6-1 to TRBJ1-4; 7 nucleotides align to TRBD1. In germline, CDR1 is MNHNS, CDR2 SASEGT. CDR3 length equals 14 residues. V lost 6 bases, J lost 2 bases, and 3 bases stayed unmatched. CDR3 nucleotide sequence: TGTGCCAGCAGCGACAGGGATACTAATGAAAAACTGTTTTTT. It codes for CASSDRDTNEKLFF.

The table lists this clonotype with a few counts. The chain couples TRBV7-2 to TRBJ2-4, with D tentatively TRBD1 (6 bases). Germline CDR1 SGHTA, CDR2 FQGNSA. Trimming left V 4 bases short and J 13 bases short, with 29 bases between. The length of the CDR3 is 17 residues. CDR3 bases: TGTGCCAGCAGCTCGCGCTTGGTGGGGGCCACAGTAGATGAGCAGTACTTC. Residues: CASSSRLVGATVDEQYF.

V and J are TRBV12-3 or TRBV12-4 and TRBJ1-2; tentative D call: TRBD1 (5 bases). The CDR3 covers 15 residues. Between the trimmed V and J ends, which lost 4 bases and 8 bases, there was a span of 20 bases. DNA of the CDR3: TGTGCCAGCAGTTCTTACGGCACTAGAGGGGTCGGCTACACCTTC. Translation: CASSSYGTRGVGYTF.

V is TRBV3-1 and J is TRBJ1-2; no clear D gene. V lost 8 bases to trimming and J lost 8 bases, with 12 bases between them. The CDR3 extends over 11 amino acids. Germline CDR1 and CDR2: LGHDT and YNNKEL (reference sequence). CDR3 nucleotide sequence: TGTGCCAGCCAAACAGCCTCCGGCTACACCTTC. This gives the protein CASQTASGYTF.

Only a few counts were recorded for this clonotype. V and J are TRBV5-6 and TRBJ2-7; possible D gene TRBD2, 5 bases. Germline V gene sequence: CDR1 SGHDT, CDR2 YYEEEE. This CDR3 region has 15 residues. The V end lost 6 bases, the J end lost 7 bases, and 23 bases lay between the germline ends. Here the CDR3 reads CASISTGLRFNEQYF. DNA of the CDR3: TGTGCCAGCATTTCAACCGGACTCCGCTTCAATGAGCAGTACTTC.

In this sample, this clonotype turned up a few times. The chain links TRBV7-8 to TRBJ2-7; unclear D gene. V lost 1 base and J lost 3, with 10 bases in between. Germline values: CDR1 SGHVS, CDR2 FQNEAQ. CDR3 length: 14 residues. DNA of the CDR3: TGTGCCAGCAGCTTAGTTGTAGGATTCTACGAGCAGTACTTC. It translates to CASSLVVGFYEQYF.

The chain combines TRBV11-1 with TRBJ2-3; TRBD1 aligns across 7 bases. The V segment lost 4 bases and the J segment 0 bases; nucleotides outside the gene matches: 7. Germline loops: CDR1 SGHAT, CDR2 FQDESV (reference sequence). The CDR3 runs 16 residues. The CDR3: CASSSKNRGSTDTQYF. The CDR3 nucleotides are TGTGCCAGCAGCTCTAAAAACAGGGGCAGCACAGATACGCAGTATTTT.

The rearrangement joins TRBV6-6 to TRBJ2-5; D perhaps matches TRBD2 (5 bases). Trimming left V 6 bases short and J 11 bases short, with 19 bases between. This CDR3 spans 13 amino acids. The germline gives CDR1 MNHNY, CDR2 SVGAGI (reference sequence). The CDR3 nucleotides are TGTGCCAGCAGCCCCAGGACTCCCGATGAGCAGTACTTC. Translating it yields CASSPRTPDEQYF.

This clonotype was counted a few times. This chain uses TRBV21-1 with TRBJ1-2; TRBD1, the D gene given by the table, was not confirmed from the DNA. TRBV21-1 is a known pseudogene. CDR3 size: 16 residues. The CDR3 coding sequence is TGTGCCAGCAGCAAGGACGGGGGGACAGAAAACTATGGCTACACCTTC. The encoded protein is CASSKDGGTENYGYTF.

On this clonotype itself: The junction and the germline gene differ at one end; a read error may be behind it. The chain uses TRBV5-4 and TRBJ2-5; 7 nucleotides match TRBD1. This CDR3 spans 13 amino acids. Per the germline V gene, CDR1 is SGHNT and CDR2 is YYREEE (reference sequence). The CDR3 DNA sequence: TGTGCCAGCAGCCTCGGACAGGAGGAGACCCTGTACTTC. Residues: CASSLGQEETLYF.

The chain joins TRBV30 to TRBJ2-5; D is ambiguous. Germline V CDR1 and CDR2: GTSNPN, SVGIG (reference sequence). Trimming left V 5 bases short and J 7 bases short, with 11 bases between. The CDR3 is 11 residues long. CDR3 nucleotides: TGTGCCTGGGGCCAGGTGGGGACCCAGTACTTC. Protein product: CAWGQVGTQYF.

The chain combines TRBV30 with TRBJ1-5; 8 nucleotides match TRBD1. The V gene's germline CDR1 is GTSNPN and CDR2 SVGIG (reference sequence). The CDR3 runs to 13 residues. After removal of 6 bases from V and 2 bases from J, the junction contained 3 bases not matched to a gene. CDR3 protein: CACGQGGNQPQHF. The CDR3 region has the DNA TGTGCCTGCGGACAGGGCGGCAATCAGCCCCAGCATTTT.

This clonotype was recorded once. The rearrangement uses TRBV4-2 and TRBJ2-1; 11 nucleotides agree with TRBD2. After removal of 2 bases from V and 5 bases from J, the junction contained 2 bases not matched to a gene. The V gene's germline CDR1 is LGHNA and CDR2 YNFKEQ. The CDR3 is made up of 15 amino acids. CDR3 nucleotide sequence: TGTGCCAGCAGCCAAAGACTAGCGGGGCACAATGAGCAGTTCTTC. This gives the protein CASSQRLAGHNEQFF.

The V call is TRBV6-5, the J call TRBJ2-3, with TRBD2 identical over 15 bases. V lost 0 bases to trimming and J lost 0 bases; unmatched junction nucleotides: 10. The CDR3 has 21 amino acids. The V gene's germline CDR1 is MNHEY and CDR2 SVGAGI. As DNA, the CDR3 is TGTGCCAGCAGTTACTCCACCGGGACTAGCGGGGGGTTAAGTAGCACAGATACGCAGTATTTT. Its translation: CASSYSTGTSGGLSSTDTQYF.

The rearrangement joins TRBV28 to TRBJ1-3; 10 bases align to TRBD1. Unmatched junction bases numbered 1, after V lost 8 bases and J lost 0 bases. The CDR3 runs 14 residues. Germline-derived CDR1 and CDR2 are MDHEN and SYDVKM. As DNA, the CDR3 is TGTGCCAGCGGACAGGGGGGCTCTGGAAACACCATATATTTT. Translating gives CASGQGGSGNTIYF.